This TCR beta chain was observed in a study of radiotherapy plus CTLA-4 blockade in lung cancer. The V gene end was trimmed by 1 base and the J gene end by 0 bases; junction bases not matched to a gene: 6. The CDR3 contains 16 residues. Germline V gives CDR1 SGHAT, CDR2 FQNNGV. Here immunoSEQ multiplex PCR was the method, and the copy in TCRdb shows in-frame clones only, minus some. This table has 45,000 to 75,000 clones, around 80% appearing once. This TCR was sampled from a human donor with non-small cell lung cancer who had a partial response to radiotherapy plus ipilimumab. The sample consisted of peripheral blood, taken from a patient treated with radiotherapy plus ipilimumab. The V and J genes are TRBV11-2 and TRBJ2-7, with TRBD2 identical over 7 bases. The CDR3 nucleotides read TGTGCCAGCAGCTTAGGGATCGGGGGGATCTCCTACGAGCAGTACTTC. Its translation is CASSLGIGGISYEQYF.